A single count supports the clone carrying this T cell receptor (beta chain). The antigen is unknown. This specimen comes from a study of CD8 T cells in Susac syndrome. Study details: Among sequenced Susac syndrome patients, roughly six had active disease and eight were in remission.

V dropped 2 bases and J dropped 3 bases, with 7 bases sitting between them. The V gene's germline CDR1 is LNHDA and CDR2 SQIVND (reference sequence). The CDR3 is made up of 13 amino acids. Random hexamers served to reverse transcribe roughly 0.45 to 1 ug RNA. With immunoSEQ multiplex PCR, TCR beta CDR3 was amplified across 54 Vbeta and 13 Jbeta. TCRdb reprocessed the immunoSEQ multiplex PCR reads via MiXCR and lists one record per CDR3 protein. The sample includes about 76,000 distinct CDR3 sequences, 80% to 95% seen only once; the top ten take more than 0.4%. Points from the study as a whole: It was in TEMRA cells and active patients that Susac CD8+ clonal expansion peaked. Across the total CD8+ repertoires, 15 to 20 Susac-specific public clones were detected, and across the CD8+ TEMRA repertoires, roughly 5 such clones were detected.

This clonotype was sampled from a human donor with Susac syndrome. Material for sequencing was CD8+ T cells from PBMCs. The V gene is TRBV19, the J gene TRBJ1-1; tentatively, D is TRBD1 (5 bases). CDR3: CASSITGYTEAFF. CDR3 coding DNA: TGTGCCAGTAGTATAACAGGTTACACTGAAGCTTTCTTT.